The 18 T cell receptor beta chains below were found in one sample sequenced in a study of T cells in women clearing cervical HPV infection. TCRdb's copy holds only in-frame clones and misses some; the assay was immunoSEQ multiplex PCR. Its table records about 23,000 clones. Source material: blood buffy coat. The receptors were gathered from a woman aged 18-70 years with a cervical HPV16 infection that either progressed to CIN3+ or cleared (not recorded which).

As for this clone: Read sequence stops 3 residues before the CDR3 end, and the germline J gene provides the missing end. The chain combines TRBV11-2 with TRBJ2-7; the D is unclear. The CDR3 extends over 13 amino acids. In germline, CDR1 is SGHAT, CDR2 FQNNGV. V was shortened by 4 bases and J by 0 bases, with 7 bases between the two germline ends. Partial CDR3 DNA: TGTGCCAGCAGCTCAGGATACTCCTACGAG. Translating it yields CASSSGYSYE. From start to end, the CDR3 is CASSSGYSYEQYF.

To note about this clone: A read error may account for a junction end that differs from germline. Read sequence stops 3 residues before the CDR3 end, and the germline J gene provides the missing end. V gene TRBV6-1 combines with J gene TRBJ2-4; a possible D gene is TRBD1 (6 bases). The CDR3 loop spans 13 amino acids. Per the germline V gene, CDR1 is MNHNS and CDR2 is SASEGT. The CDR3 bases that were read are TGTGCCAGCAGAGAAGACAGGAGGTATGGT. Encoded protein: CASREDRRYG. The full CDR3 is CASREDRRYGQYF.

Remarks on this clone: The read stops 3 residues short of the end of the CDR3; the missing end is completed from the germline J gene. V and J are TRBV20-1 and TRBJ2-3, with 13 positions matching TRBD2. The CDR3 is 17 amino acids. CDR1 is DFQATT, CDR2 SNEGSKA, per germline (reference sequence). The V segment lost 5 bases and the J segment 0 bases; nucleotides outside the gene matches: 8. Partial CDR3 DNA: TGCAGTGCTCCTAGACTAGCGGGGGGTCCTAGCACAGATACG. It translates to CSAPRLAGGPSTDT. The entire CDR3 sequence reads CSAPRLAGGPSTDTQYF.

Points on this clone: The sequenced fragment ends 3 residues before the CDR3 boundary, so the rest is inferred from the germline J gene. This chain links TRBV20-1 with TRBJ1-6; the D gene is possibly TRBD1 (6 bases). Germline loops: CDR1 DFQATT, CDR2 SNEGSKA (reference sequence). CDR3 length equals 14 residues. The V end lost 1 base, the J end lost 8 bases, and 12 bases lay between the germline ends. CDR3 DNA, as far as it was read: TGCAGTGCTAGAGCACGGAGGACAGATTCACCC. Its translation: CSARARRTDSP. The whole CDR3 protein reads CSARARRTDSPLHF.

Points on this clone: The read terminates 3 residues ahead of where the CDR3 ends, so the germline J gene completes it. The rearrangement uses TRBV7-2 and TRBJ1-6; the D gene is possibly TRBD1 (5 bases). The CDR3 is 15 amino acids. From germline, CDR1 is SGHTA and CDR2 FQGNSA. V was shortened by 3 bases and J by 5 bases, with 11 bases between the two germline ends. The CDR3 loop reads CASSFRKGHNSPLHF. The CDR3 bases that were read are TGTGCCAGCAGCTTCCGGAAGGGGCATAATTCACCC. Using reference TRBV7-2 and TRBJ1-6 for the parts outside the CDR3, the full variable domain is GAGVSQSPSNKVTEKGKDVELRCDPISGHTALYWYRQSLGQGLEFLIYFQGNSAPDKSGLPSDRFSAERTGGSVSTLTIQRTQQEDSAVYLCASSFRKGHNSPLHFGNGTRLTVT.

Details on this clone: Sequencing ends 3 residues short of the CDR3 end; the germline J gene provides the rest. The chain carries TRBV10-1 and TRBJ1-5, with 9 bases matching TRBD1. The junction had 6 bases not matched to a gene; V was cut back by 10 bases and J by 2 bases. Per germline, CDR1 WNHNN and CDR2 SYGVQD (reference sequence). This CDR3 is built from 14 residues. CDR3 in amino acids: CATRRTGGNQPQHF. The covered CDR3 bases are TGCGCCACCAGGCGGACAGGGGGCAATCAGCCC.

Note on this clone: The read is 3 residues too short to cover the CDR3 end, so that end is filled in from the germline J gene. This chain links TRBV19 with TRBJ2-1, with unresolved D. The CDR3 totals 13 residues. V dropped 7 bases and J dropped 0 bases, with 7 bases sitting between them. Per the germline V gene, CDR1 is LNHDA and CDR2 is SQIVND (reference sequence). The CDR3 is CASTGRSYNEQFF. The CDR3 bases that were read are TGTGCCAGTACAGGTCGCTCCTACAATGAG. Combining the CDR3 with reference TRBV19 and TRBJ2-1 gives the whole variable domain DGGITQSPKYLFRKEGQNVTLSCEQNLNHDAMYWYRQDPGQGLRLIYYSQIVNDFQKGDIAEGYSVSREKKESFPLTVTSAQKNPTAFYLCASTGRSYNEQFFGPGTRLTVL.

As for this clone: Read data end 3 residues before the CDR3 end; the end is taken from the germline J gene. This chain joins TRBV7-6 and TRBJ1-4, with 7 bases that match TRBD1. CDR3 length: 15 amino acids. Germline V gene sequence: CDR1 SGHVS, CDR2 FNYEAQ. CDR3 bases read: TGTGCCAGCAGCACACGGACAGGTCAGAATTCACCA. Residues: CASSTRTGQNSP. The entire CDR3 sequence reads CASSTRTGQNSPLFF.

As concerns this clone: The CDR3 extends 3 residues past the end of the read, so its final part is completed from the germline J gene. This chain joins TRBV7-9 and TRBJ1-1; no reliable D call. CDR1 is SEHNR, CDR2 FQNEAQ, per germline (reference sequence). The CDR3 is 13 residues long. The sequenced part of the CDR3 DNA is TGTGCCAGCAGCTTTAGGAGCGCAGATACG. It is translated as CASSFRSADT. The CDR3, in full, reads CASSFRSADTAFF.

Comment on this clone: The read ends 3 residues shy of where the CDR3 ends; the end is completed using the germline J gene. The J gene is TRBJ2-1, the V gene TRBV5-1; 8 nucleotides agree with TRBD2. Looked up from germline, CDR1 is SGHRS and CDR2 is YFSETQ. The CDR3 covers 17 residues. J was trimmed by 8 bases and V by 0 bases; bases with no gene match: 13. CDR3 sequence reads: CASSLDGRSSGADEQFF. The covered CDR3 bases are TGCGCCAGCAGCTTGGATGGTCGGAGTAGCGGGGCTGATGAG.

A word on this clone: Coverage ceases 3 residues before the CDR3 finishes, and the germline J gene fills in the end. The genes are TRBV19 and TRBJ2-3; 7 bases fit TRBD2. The CDR3 is made up of 14 amino acids. The germline gives CDR1 LNHDA, CDR2 SQIVND (reference sequence). Incomplete CDR3 DNA: TGTGCCAGTAGCTCCACCGGGGGGAGGGAGACG. This translates into CASSSTGGRET. The whole CDR3 is CASSSTGGRETQYF.

About this clone itself: Sequencing ends 3 residues short of the CDR3 end; the germline J gene provides the rest. The J gene is TRBJ1-4, the V gene TRBV7-3; no clear D gene. Germline V gives CDR1 SGHTA, CDR2 FQGTGA. The CDR3 is 16 residues long. The V and J ends lost 2 bases and 6 bases respectively, with 16 bases between them. This CDR3 reads CASSLGPALGDEKLFF. CDR3 DNA (partial): TGTGCCAGCAGCTTAGGCCCTGCACTCGGGGATGAAAAA.

Details on this clone: The CDR3 goes on 3 residues after the read ends, and that part is filled in from the germline J gene. The J gene is TRBJ2-1, the V gene TRBV20-1; possibly TRBD1 or TRBD2 for D (5 bases each). Trimming removed 6 bases from V and 6 bases from J, with 12 bases in between. There are 12 residues in the CDR3. The V gene's germline CDR1 is DFQATT and CDR2 SNEGSKA (reference sequence). Partial CDR3 DNA: TGCAGTGCCGGAGGCAGGGCCAATGAG. The encoded protein is CSAGGRANE. The CDR3 as a whole reads CSAGGRANEQFF.

A word on this clone: Coverage ceases 3 residues before the CDR3 finishes, and the germline J gene fills in the end. The chain combines TRBV2 with TRBJ2-7, with 8 nucleotides matching TRBD2. The CDR3 is made up of 15 amino acids. CDR1 is SNHLY, CDR2 FYNNEI, per germline. J lost 6 bases, V lost 8 bases, and 15 bases had no gene match. The covered CDR3 bases are TGTGCCAGCCACTACGGGGGGCTAGCGGGTGTCGAG. Its translation is CASHYGGLAGVE. The entire CDR3 protein is CASHYGGLAGVEQYF. Full variable domain (rest looked up from reference TRBV2 and TRBJ2-7): EPEVTQTPSHQVTQMGQEVILRCVPISNHLYFYWYRQILGQKVEFLVSFYNNEISEKSEIFDDQFSVERPDGSNFTLKIRSTKLEDSAMYFCASHYGGLAGVEQYFGPGTRLTVT.

Turning to this clone: The CDR3 end is not reached by the read, which stops 3 residues before it; the germline J gene fills it in. The chain couples TRBV5-1 to TRBJ2-2, with 9 bases matching TRBD1. After removal of 2 bases from V and 5 bases from J, the junction contained 4 bases not matched to a gene. The CDR3 totals 15 residues. Germline lookup yields CDR1 SGHRS and CDR2 YFSETQ. This chain's CDR3 is CASSFYRGQTGELFF. The part of the CDR3 DNA that was read is TGCGCCAGCAGCTTTTACAGGGGGCAGACCGGGGAG.

CDR3 DNA, as far as it was read: TGTGCCAGCAGTGAAACGGCAGGCTCCTACGAG. Translation gives CASSETAGSYE. The whole CDR3 is CASSETAGSYEQYF. This chain connects TRBV2 to TRBJ2-7; D gene unclear. The read comes to an end 3 residues before the CDR3 does, leaving the germline J gene to fill in the end. In germline, CDR1 is SNHLY, CDR2 FYNNEI. The CDR3 has 14 residues. Trimming took off 2 bases at V and 0 bases at J, with 8 bases between the two ends.

Concerning this clone itself: The observed sequence ends 3 residues before the CDR3 terminus, with the missing tail filled in from the germline J gene. The chain couples TRBV6-1 to TRBJ1-5, with 7 bases that match TRBD1. Germline values: CDR1 MNHNS, CDR2 SASEGT. V was pared by 4 bases and J by 0 bases, with 3 bases of the junction left unmatched. The CDR3 loop spans 15 amino acids. This CDR3 is CASSGDRYSNQPQHF. The sequenced CDR3 bases are TGTGCCAGCAGTGGGGACAGATATAGCAATCAGCCC.

Comments on this clone: From the germline J gene comes the end of the CDR3, since the read stops 3 residues before it. The V gene is TRBV19, the J gene TRBJ1-2, with 8 bases that match TRBD1. From germline, CDR1 is LNHDA and CDR2 SQIVND (reference sequence). This CDR3 spans 13 amino acids. The CDR3 sequence is CATTDRAKNIYTF. The part of the CDR3 DNA that was read is TGTGCCACTACGGACAGGGCCAAAAACATC.